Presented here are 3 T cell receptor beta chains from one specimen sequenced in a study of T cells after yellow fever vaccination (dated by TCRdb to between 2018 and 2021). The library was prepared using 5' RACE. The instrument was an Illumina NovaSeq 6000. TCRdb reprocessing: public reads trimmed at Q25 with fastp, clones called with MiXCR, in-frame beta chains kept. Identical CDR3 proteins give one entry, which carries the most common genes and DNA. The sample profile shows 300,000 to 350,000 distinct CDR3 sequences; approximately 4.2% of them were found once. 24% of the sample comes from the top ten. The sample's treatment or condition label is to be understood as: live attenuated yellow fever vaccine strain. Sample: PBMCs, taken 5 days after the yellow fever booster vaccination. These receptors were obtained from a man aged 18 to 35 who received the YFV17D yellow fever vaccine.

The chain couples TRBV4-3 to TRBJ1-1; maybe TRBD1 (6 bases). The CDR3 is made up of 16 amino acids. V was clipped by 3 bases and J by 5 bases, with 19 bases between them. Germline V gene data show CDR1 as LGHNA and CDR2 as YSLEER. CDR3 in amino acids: CASSQLPRGGATEAFF. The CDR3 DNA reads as TGCGCCAGCAGCCAGCTGCCTCGTGGGGGGGCTACTGAAGCTTTCTTT.

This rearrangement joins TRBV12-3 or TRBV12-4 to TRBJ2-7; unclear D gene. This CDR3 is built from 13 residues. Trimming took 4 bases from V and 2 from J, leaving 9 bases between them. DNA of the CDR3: TGTGCCAGCAGTTACACACCAGCCTACGAGCAGTACGTC. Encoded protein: CASSYTPAYEQYV.

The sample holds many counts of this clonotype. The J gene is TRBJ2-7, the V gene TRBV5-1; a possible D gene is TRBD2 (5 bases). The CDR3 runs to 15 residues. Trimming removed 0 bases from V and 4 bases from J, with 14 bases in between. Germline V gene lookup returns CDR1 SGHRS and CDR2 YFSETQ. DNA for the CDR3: TGCGCCAGCAGCTTGGGTGCGGGCGGATCGTACGAGCAGTACGTC. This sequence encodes CASSLGAGGSYEQYV.